This TCR beta chain was recovered during a study of blood T cell repertoires in COVID-19. About the study: T cells, B-cell-depleted T cells, or PBMCs supplied cDNA or gDNA.

The CDR3 is 13 amino acids. V was pared by 3 bases and J by 1 base, with 6 bases between. Germline loops: CDR1 SGHAT, CDR2 FQNNGV. Participants came from 20 to 25 US areas, aged about 18 to 95 years. Researchers sorted participants into cohorts using their self-reported clinical history. Per the original data handling: Counts of nucleated cells, estimated from reference gene primer amplification, were obtained. Here immunoSEQ multiplex PCR was the method, and the copy in TCRdb shows in-frame clones only, minus some. D and trimming were read from the DNA, whereas the V and J calls and clone size are those reported in that table. This sample has approximately 300,000 clones, with 90% found just once.

This sequence joins TRBV11-2 and TRBJ1-1; D gene unclear. This receptor was obtained from a woman in her twenties or thirties who had been exposed to COVID-19. The sequenced sample consisted of PBMCs or T cells enriched from blood (not recorded which). CDR3 in amino acids: CASSLSPNTEAFF. For the CDR3, the DNA is TGTGCCAGCAGCTTGTCTCCGAACACTGAAGCTTTCTTT.